The 11 T cell receptor beta chains below were found in one sample sequenced in a study of T cell repertoires in cytomegalovirus infection. Their specific antigens are unknown. TCRdb itself ran the reads through MiXCR, one entry per CDR3 protein. The sample shows around 300,000 distinct CDR3 sequences, approximately 22% of them seen only once. Sequences were derived from cultured PBMCs, sampled from culture after CMV antigen stimulation. These receptor sequences come from a human donor in good health (CMV status not recorded). Some clones in this sample may be carry-over from other donors' samples.

The table lists this clonotype with many counts. The chain has TRBV4-2 and TRBJ1-3; 8 positions match TRBD1. V lost 0 bases to trimming and J lost 4 bases; unmatched junction nucleotides: 8. Germline loops: CDR1 LGHNA, CDR2 YNFKEQ. The CDR3 covers 17 residues. CDR3 coding DNA: TGTGCCAGCAGCCAAGATTTAGGCAGGGGGCCGGGAAACACCATATATTTT. Translation: CASSQDLGRGPGNTIYF.

The chain uses TRBV29-1 and TRBJ1-2; D possibly corresponds to TRBD1 (5 bases). V was cut by 1 base and J by 0 bases, with 9 bases left in between. From germline, CDR1 is SQVTM and CDR2 ANQGSEA. The CDR3 loop spans 14 amino acids. CDR3 region: CSVEVARANYGYTF. The CDR3, as DNA: TGCAGCGTTGAAGTTGCCAGGGCTAACTATGGCTACACCTTC.

The chain recombines TRBV19 with TRBJ2-3, with D tentatively TRBD1 (5 bases). Germline V CDR1 and CDR2: LNHDA, SQIVND (reference sequence). Trimming shortened V by 1 base and J by 7 bases, and 15 bases separated the two germline ends. This CDR3 comprises 15 residues. The CDR3, as DNA: TGTGCCAGTAGTATAGCACAGGCCGCGGAGCATACGCAGTATTTT. Amino acid sequence: CASSIAQAAEHTQYF.

This clonotype was seen repeatedly, ten times or more. The rearrangement uses TRBV7-2 and TRBJ2-1; unclear D gene. The germline CDR1 and CDR2 sequences are SGHTA and FQGNSA. This CDR3 has 14 amino acids. Trimming left V 5 bases short and J 1 base short, with 9 bases between. Here the CDR3 reads CASSPTKSYNEQFF. In nucleotides, the CDR3 is TGTGCCAGCAGCCCCACGAAATCCTACAATGAGCAGTTCTTC. The variable domain in full, with the rest retrieved from reference TRBV7-2 and TRBJ2-1, is GAGVSQSPSNKVTEKGKDVELRCDPISGHTALYWYRQSLGQGLEFLIYFQGNSAPDKSGLPSDRFSAERTGGSVSTLTIQRTQQEDSAVYLCASSPTKSYNEQFFGPGTRLTVL.

This clonotype turned up a few times. The chain recombines TRBV7-2 with TRBJ2-1; D is unclear. V was shortened by 0 bases and J by 12 bases, with 9 bases between the two germline ends. Germline CDR1 is SGHTA and CDR2 is FQGNSA. The CDR3 is 12 amino acids. CDR3 in DNA: TGTGCCAGCAGCTTAGCAAGCAGCTGGCAGTTCTTC. It encodes CASSLASSWQFF.

The sample holds a few counts of this clonotype. J is TRBJ1-2 and V is TRBV19, with 8 nucleotides matching TRBD1. The CDR3 runs to 14 residues. Trimming cost V 3 bases and J 6 bases; bases outside gene matches: 6. In germline, CDR1 is LNHDA, CDR2 SQIVND (reference sequence). CDR3 in DNA: TGTGCCAGTAGTATCTGGACAGGGAGCCATGGCTACACCTTC. Translating it yields CASSIWTGSHGYTF. Complete variable domain (other parts from reference TRBV19 and TRBJ1-2): DGGITQSPKYLFRKEGQNVTLSCEQNLNHDAMYWYRQDPGQGLRLIYYSQIVNDFQKGDIAEGYSVSREKKESFPLTVTSAQKNPTAFYLCASSIWTGSHGYTFGSGTRLTVV.

J is TRBJ1-5 and V is TRBV10-3, with unresolved D. This CDR3 contains 12 residues. The germline CDR1 and CDR2 sequences are ENHRY and SYGVKD. V was clipped by 10 bases and J by 0 bases, with 7 bases between them. The CDR3 reads CANGVSNQPQHF. In DNA form, the CDR3 reads TGTGCCAACGGGGTTAGCAATCAGCCCCAGCATTTT.

The chain recombines TRBV3-1 with TRBJ2-3; D is undetermined. Germline assignment: CDR1 LGHDT and CDR2 YNNKEL (reference sequence). The V gene lost 2 bases and the J gene lost 4 bases, with 13 bases spanning the gap. The CDR3 is 15 amino acids. CDR3 loop: CASSQFPPPADTQYF. In DNA form, the CDR3 reads TGTGCCAGCAGCCAATTCCCCCCCCCCGCAGATACGCAGTATTTT.

V and J are TRBV5-8 and TRBJ2-1; TRBD2 agrees at 9 bases. The trim removed 2 bases at V and 8 bases at J, leaving 8 bases unmatched. The CDR3 is 15 residues long. Germline V CDR1 and CDR2: SGHTS, YDEGEE. CDR3 nucleotides: TGTGCCAGCAGCTTAAGTGGCGGGAGGGCCCATGAGCAGTTCTTC. Its protein product is CASSLSGGRAHEQFF.

This clonotype was found a few times. The J gene is TRBJ2-7, the V gene TRBV28; TRBD2 matches 9 bases. The CDR3 length is 16 residues. Looked up from germline, CDR1 is MDHEN and CDR2 is SYDVKM. Unmatched junction bases numbered 6, after V lost 2 bases and J lost 1 base. The CDR3 here is CASSLGASGKSYEQYV. The CDR3 DNA follows: TGTGCCAGCAGTTTAGGGGCTAGCGGGAAGTCCTACGAGCAGTACGTC.

This clonotype was counted many times. This sequence joins TRBV27 and TRBJ2-7; 11 nucleotides agree with TRBD2. V dropped 5 bases and J dropped 0; count of bases not matched to a gene: 6. Germline V gene sequence: CDR1 MNHEY, CDR2 SMNVEV (reference sequence). This CDR3 region has 16 residues. CDR3: CASSPIAGGSSYEQYF. For the CDR3, the DNA is TGTGCCAGCAGTCCGATAGCGGGAGGGAGCTCCTACGAGCAGTACTTC.